What follows are 23 T cell receptor beta chains derived from one specimen sequenced in a study of cytomegalovirus exposure and HLA in healthy donors. 13 Jbeta primers and 60 Vbeta primers were used for the PCR. The data were produced by immunoSEQ multiplex PCR, yet TCRdb's version contains in-frame clones alone and is incomplete. The profile covers some 88,000 clones, with approximately 57% appearing a single time and around 6.3% taken by the ten largest. The sequencing input was PBMCs. Receptors originate from a woman aged 25 to 39 in good health and CMV-seronegative.

J is TRBJ2-7 and V is TRBV5-6; 9 positions match TRBD1. Germline V gene data show CDR1 as SGHDT and CDR2 as YYEEEE. J gave up 4 bases and V 4 bases, and 9 bases lay outside the gene matches. This CDR3 is 15 amino acids long. CDR3 nucleotides: TGTGCCAGCAGCCCCGTACAGGGGGCGGGGTACGAGCAGTACTTC. It yields the protein CASSPVQGAGYEQYF.

The rearrangement joins TRBV27 to TRBJ2-1; TRBD2 is a possible D gene (5 bases). Germline V gene data show CDR1 as MNHEY and CDR2 as SMNVEV (reference sequence). The CDR3 spans 11 residues. CDR3 sequence: CAAARGNEQFF. DNA of the CDR3: TGTGCAGCAGCCCGGGGCAATGAGCAGTTCTTC.

The chain links TRBV5-4 to TRBJ1-2; TRBD1 matches at 9 bases. The CDR3 has 16 residues. V lost 2 bases and J lost 4; bases outside the gene matches: 9. Germline-derived CDR1 and CDR2 are SGHNT and YYREEE (reference sequence). CDR3 DNA sequence: TGTGCCAGCAGCTTAGACCCCACAGGGGGCTCCTATGGCTACACCTTC. This translates into CASSLDPTGGSYGYTF.

This clone appeared a few times. This chain joins TRBV5-1 and TRBJ1-2; 9 bases are shared with TRBD1. The germline V gene encodes CDR1 SGHRS and CDR2 YFSETQ. The CDR3 has 18 residues. V lost 2 bases, J lost 2 bases, and 13 bases stayed unmatched. The CDR3 DNA reads TGCGCCAGCAGCTTACCCAAAGACAGGGGGAGCTTGAACTATGGCTACACCTTC. It codes for CASSLPKDRGSLNYGYTF.

This sequence joins TRBV7-9 and TRBJ2-7; no definite D call. There are 12 residues in the CDR3. V was pared by 5 bases and J by 0 bases, with 5 bases between. The V gene's germline CDR1 is SEHNR and CDR2 FQNEAQ (reference sequence). CDR3 DNA sequence: TGTGCCAGCAGCATTAGCTCCTACGAGCAGTACTTC. This gives the protein CASSISSYEQYF.

In DNA form, the CDR3 reads TGTGCCAGCTCACCTCCGTCGCAGGGGGGAACTGAAGCTTTCTTT. It encodes CASSPPSQGGTEAFF. The chain uses TRBV18 and TRBJ1-1; the match to TRBD1 covers 7 bases. Germline V lookup: CDR1 KGHSH, CDR2 LQKENI. V shed 3 bases, J shed 5 bases, and the junction held 9 bases outside the gene matches. The CDR3 is 15 amino acids. The full variable domain, completed using reference TRBV18 and TRBJ1-1, is NAGVMQNPRHLVRRRGQEARLRCSPMKGHSHVYWYRQLPEEGLKFMVYLQKENIIDESGMPKERFSAEFPKEGPSILRIQQVVRGDSAAYFCASSPPSQGGTEAFFGQGTRLTVV.

This clone was recorded a few times. The CDR3 loop reads CASSTQGAPNYGYTF. CDR3 sequence (DNA): TGTGCCAGCAGCACCCAGGGGGCGCCCAACTATGGCTACACCTTC. The chain carries TRBV7-9 and TRBJ1-2; TRBD1 aligns across 8 bases. V was clipped by 5 bases and J by 2 bases; unmatched bases: 7. CDR1 is SEHNR and CDR2 is FQNEAQ in the germline V gene (reference sequence). The length of the CDR3 is 15 residues.

This clone was observed a single time. CDR3 nucleotides: TGTGCCTGGATTCCCTACAGCAACTATGGCTACACCTTC. The encoded protein is CAWIPYSNYGYTF. The V gene is TRBV30, the J gene TRBJ1-2; D gene uncertain. This CDR3 is built from 13 residues. CDR1 is GTSNPN, CDR2 SVGIG, per germline (reference sequence). The V gene lost 4 bases and the J gene lost 2 bases, with 11 bases spanning the gap.

In the case of this clone: The junction shows a germline mismatch at one end, possibly a read error. For the CDR3, the DNA is TGCAACCCCGGGACTAGAGATAGAGATACGCAGTATTTT. Amino acid sequence: CNPGTRDRDTQYF. V usage is TRBV6-4 and J usage is TRBJ2-3; 8 bases fit TRBD2. The CDR3 runs to 13 residues. Germline CDR1 and CDR2: MRHNA and SNTAGT.

A remark on this clone: This is likely a read error, given that the CDR3 carries no conserved phenylalanine or tryptophan at its end. The limits of the CDR3 on the DNA are not certain, so only TCRdb's listed CDR3 is given. CDR3 sequence reads: CASSSTSGSSPV. This rearrangement joins TRBV18 to TRBJ2-3; the D call in the table, TRBD2, was not verified against the DNA. CDR1 and CDR2 (germline): KGHSH, LQKENI. The CDR3 extends over 12 residues, inclusive of both ends.

This clone was found once. The J gene is TRBJ2-5, the V gene TRBV28; a weak D match, TRBD1 (5 bases). The CDR3 has 15 residues. Germline CDR1 MDHEN, CDR2 SYDVKM. Trimming left V 5 bases short and J 7 bases short, with 20 bases between. CDR3 DNA sequence: TGTGCCAGCAGTCCACCTACCAGGGTGATTGGGACCCAGTACTTC. This encodes CASSPPTRVIGTQYF.

The V gene is TRBV7-9, the J gene TRBJ2-3; 11 nucleotides align to TRBD2. The length of the CDR3 is 18 residues. Germline V gene sequence: CDR1 SEHNR, CDR2 FQNEAQ (reference sequence). J was trimmed by 4 bases and V by 2 bases; bases with no gene match: 11. CDR3 bases: TGTGCCAGCAGCTTAAGGGTAGCGGGAGGGCCTATGCCAGATACGCAGTATTTT. Amino acid sequence: CASSLRVAGGPMPDTQYF.

CDR3: CSVETGGAEQPQHF. The CDR3, as DNA: TGCAGCGTTGAGACAGGGGGCGCAGAGCAGCCCCAGCATTTT. V usage is TRBV29-1 and J usage is TRBJ1-5, with 10 positions matching TRBD1. With 3 bases clipped from V and 7 bases from J, the junction kept 6 bases outside the gene matches. The V gene's germline CDR1 is SQVTM and CDR2 ANQGSEA. The CDR3 runs 14 residues.

This chain uses TRBV11-2 with TRBJ1-4; D perhaps matches TRBD1 (6 bases). The CDR3 is made up of 15 amino acids. Trimming shortened V by 0 bases and J by 6 bases, and 11 bases separated the two germline ends. Germline loops: CDR1 SGHAT, CDR2 FQNNGV. The CDR3, as DNA: TGTGCCAGCAGCTTAGATGGGACATCTTATGAAAAACTGTTTTTT. Its translation: CASSLDGTSYEKLFF. The full variable domain, with the rest looked up from reference TRBV11-2 and TRBJ1-4, is EAGVAQSPRYKIIEKRQSVAFWCNPISGHATLYWYQQILGQGPKLLIQFQNNGVVDDSQLPKDRFSAERLKGVDSTLKIQPAKLEDSAVYLCASSLDGTSYEKLFFGSGTQLSVL.

This clone has just a few counts. The chain combines TRBV2 with TRBJ2-5; D is perhaps TRBD1 (6 bases). Germline V gene lookup returns CDR1 SNHLY and CDR2 FYNNEI. The CDR3 consists of 15 residues. The V end was cut by 2 bases, the J end by 5 bases, with 15 bases between. The CDR3 spells CASSELRGMGETQYF. The CDR3 coding sequence is TGTGCCAGCAGTGAATTGAGGGGGATGGGGGAGACCCAGTACTTC. Variable domain in full (rest from reference TRBV2 and TRBJ2-5): EPEVTQTPSHQVTQMGQEVILRCVPISNHLYFYWYRQILGQKVEFLVSFYNNEISEKSEIFDDQFSVERPDGSNFTLKIRSTKLEDSAMYFCASSELRGMGETQYFGPGTRLLVL.

J is TRBJ2-5 and V is TRBV9, with 8 bases aligning to TRBD1. V was pared by 4 bases and J by 2 bases, with 4 bases of the junction left unmatched. Germline CDR1 and CDR2: SGDLS and YYNGEE. The CDR3 spans 14 residues. The CDR3 region is CASSTQGAQETQYF. The CDR3 nucleotides read TGTGCCAGCAGCACGCAGGGGGCTCAAGAGACCCAGTACTTC.

This clone came up once. This chain uses TRBV5-1 with TRBJ2-2; TRBD1 matches 10 bases. CDR1 is SGHRS, CDR2 YFSETQ, per germline. The CDR3 runs 16 residues. V lost 4 bases to trimming and J lost 3 bases; unmatched junction nucleotides: 6. This CDR3 is CASSPPGQGYTGELFF. Written as DNA, the CDR3 is TGCGCCAGCAGCCCCCCGGGACAGGGGTACACCGGGGAGCTGTTTTTT. Full variable domain (remainder filled in from reference TRBV5-1 and TRBJ2-2): KAGVTQTPRYLIKTRGQQVTLSCSPISGHRSVSWYQQTPGQGLQFLFEYFSETQRNKGNFPGRFSGRQFSNSRSEMNVSTLELGDSALYLCASSPPGQGYTGELFFGEGSRLTVL.

The rearrangement uses TRBV6-5 and TRBJ1-2; 7 bases are shared with TRBD1. The CDR3 totals 15 residues. Germline V gives CDR1 MNHEY, CDR2 SVGAGI. The V and J ends lost 6 bases and 0 bases, in that order; junction bases with no gene match: 7. This chain's CDR3 is CASRPPGQPNYGYTF. The CDR3 bases are TGTGCCAGCAGACCCCCGGGACAGCCTAACTATGGCTACACCTTC.

This chain connects TRBV9 to TRBJ2-3; D is ambiguous. V was trimmed by 3 bases and J by 3 bases, leaving 5 bases between them. Germline values: CDR1 SGDLS, CDR2 YYNGEE. The CDR3 is 12 amino acids. The CDR3 reads CASSGQTDTQYF. CDR3 in DNA: TGTGCCAGCAGCGGGCAAACAGATACGCAGTATTTT.

The rearrangement joins TRBV7-9 to TRBJ2-2, with 7 nucleotides matching TRBD1. The CDR3 consists of 16 residues. Germline V gives CDR1 SEHNR, CDR2 FQNEAQ (reference sequence). V gave up 1 base and J gave up 0 bases; unmatched junction bases: 2. Written as DNA, the CDR3 is TGTGCCAGCAGCTTAGGAACAGGGGCGAACACCGGGGAGCTGTTTTTT. Its protein is CASSLGTGANTGELFF.

V usage is TRBV5-1 and J usage is TRBJ2-3; TRBD1 matches at 7 bases. CDR1 SGHRS and CDR2 YFSETQ come from the germline V gene. The V segment lost 9 bases and the J segment 4 bases; nucleotides outside the gene matches: 14. This CDR3 is built from 15 residues. The CDR3 nucleotides read TGCGCCACCTCATCGGGGACAGCACACTCAGATACGCAGTATTTT. This translates into CATSSGTAHSDTQYF.

CDR3: CASSFEGEKLFF. CDR3 nucleotides: TGTGCCAGCAGCTTTGAGGGCGAAAAACTGTTTTTT. The V call is TRBV7-6, the J call TRBJ1-4, with no clear D. The CDR3 has 12 amino acids. Trimming stripped 3 bases from V and 8 bases from J, with 7 bases between. The germline gives CDR1 SGHVS, CDR2 FNYEAQ.

The V call is TRBV10-3, the J call TRBJ2-4; tentatively, D is TRBD2 (7 bases). The V gene lost 0 bases and the J gene lost 9 bases, with 18 bases spanning the gap. The CDR3 is 16 amino acids. Germline V gives CDR1 ENHRY, CDR2 SYGVKD. The CDR3 nucleotides read TGTGCCATCAGTGAGTCGCCGGGGGGCGCGACCGGCATTCAGTACTTC. As protein: CAISESPGGATGIQYF.